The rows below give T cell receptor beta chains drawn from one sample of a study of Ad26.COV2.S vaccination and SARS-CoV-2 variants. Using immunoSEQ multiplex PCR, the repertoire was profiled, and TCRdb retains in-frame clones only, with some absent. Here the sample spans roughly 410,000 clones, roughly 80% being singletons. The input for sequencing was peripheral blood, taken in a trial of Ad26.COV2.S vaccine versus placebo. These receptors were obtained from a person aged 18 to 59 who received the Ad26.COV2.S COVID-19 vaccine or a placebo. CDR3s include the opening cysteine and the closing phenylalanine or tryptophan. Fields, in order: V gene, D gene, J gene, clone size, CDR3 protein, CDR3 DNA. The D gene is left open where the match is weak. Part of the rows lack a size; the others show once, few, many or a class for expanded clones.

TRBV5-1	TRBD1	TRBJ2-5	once	CASSLEGAETQYF	TGCGCCAGCAGCTTGGAGGGGGCTGAGACCCAGTACTTC
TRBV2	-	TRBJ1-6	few	CASSVGWAPLHF	TGTGCCAGCAGTGTAGGGTGGGCACCCCTCCACTTT
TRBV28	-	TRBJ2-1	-	CASSLTHEQFF	TGTGCCAGCAGTTTAACCCATGAGCAGTTCTTC
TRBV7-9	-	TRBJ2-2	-	CASSSPHGSPGGNTGELFF	TGTGCCAGCAGCTCCCCCCATGGGTCCCCCGGGGGGAACACCGGGGAGCTGTTTTTT
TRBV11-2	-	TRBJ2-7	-	CASSRDWDEYEQYF	TGTGCCAGCAGTCGGGACTGGGACGAGTACGAGCAGTACTTC
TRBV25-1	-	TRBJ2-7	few	CASSATSGTANSYEQYF	TGTGCCAGCAGTGCTACCTCCGGGACCGCCAACTCCTACGAGCAGTACTTC
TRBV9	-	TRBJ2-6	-	CASSVVNYSGANVLTF	TGTGCCAGCAGCGTAGTCAACTACTCTGGGGCCAACGTCCTGACTTTC
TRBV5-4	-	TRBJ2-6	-	CASSAGLDSGANVLTF	TGTGCCAGCAGCGCGGGACTGGACTCTGGGGCCAACGTCCTGACTTTC
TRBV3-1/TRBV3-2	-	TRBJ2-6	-	CASSHGSGANVLTF	TGTGCCAGCAGCCACGGTTCTGGGGCCAACGTCCTGACTTTC
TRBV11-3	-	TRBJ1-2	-	CASSLDRGGYTF	TGTGCCAGCAGCTTAGATCGGGGGGGCTACACCTTC
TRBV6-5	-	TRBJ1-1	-	CASSLSRGTEAFF	TGTGCCAGCAGCCTCTCACGAGGAACTGAAGCTTTCTTT
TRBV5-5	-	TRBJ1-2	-	CASSLQTGTNYGYTF	TGTGCCAGCAGCTTGCAAACAGGAACTAACTATGGCTACACCTTC
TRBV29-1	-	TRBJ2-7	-	CSVESSVDEQYF	TGCAGCGTTGAAAGTTCGGTGGACGAGCAGTACTTC
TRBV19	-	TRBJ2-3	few	CASSTHGSTDTQYF	TGTGCCAGTAGTACCCACGGGAGCACAGATACGCAGTATTTT
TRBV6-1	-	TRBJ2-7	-	CASSEQWTPLIYEQYF	TGTGCCAGCAGTGAACAGTGGACACCCCTGATCTACGAGCAGTACTTC
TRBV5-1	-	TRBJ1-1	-	CASSLRGGGTEAFF	TGCGCCAGCAGCCTCAGGGGTGGTGGCACTGAAGCTTTCTTT